The TCR beta chain under discussion was sequenced for a study of cytomegalovirus exposure and HLA in healthy donors. Background on the study: Out of 150 million to 200 million T cells, an earlier analysis found around 110 million unique TCR beta sequences in total. The study's findings and limits: A previous analysis found most TCR beta V segments productive roughly 87% or roughly 30% of the time.

Primers for the PCR totalled 60 Vbeta and 13 Jbeta. TCRdb's table, derived via immunoSEQ multiplex PCR, lists solely in-frame clones and lacks some. The sample contains tens of thousands of clones, 70% to 75% of which appear only once. The CDR3 totals 13 residues. Per the germline V gene, CDR1 is MDHEN and CDR2 is SYDVKM. V was cut by 1 base and J by 9 bases, with 10 bases left in between. Points on this clone: Its antigen is not known.

This TCR was sampled from a man younger than 45 in good health and CMV-seropositive. Sequencing was done on a sample of PBMCs. The chain couples TRBV28 to TRBJ2-1, with D unresolved. The CDR3 reads CASSLSPSREQFF. DNA for the CDR3: TGTGCCAGCAGTTTATCCCCTTCGCGTGAGCAGTTCTTC.